The source of this T cell receptor beta chain is a study of T-cell memory formation after mild COVID-19. Study context: The TCR clusters were mostly specific to one donor.

This clonotype came up a few times. Its antigen is unidentified. Study-wide results and caveats: Still unconfirmed is whether the second-wave clones peaking on day 37 recognized SARS-CoV-2.

This CDR3 comprises 16 residues. The germline V gene encodes CDR1 MNHEY and CDR2 SMNVEV (reference sequence). V was clipped by 4 bases and J by 2 bases, with 18 bases between them. One entry per CDR3 protein results from TCRdb running MiXCR on the 5' RACE reads. Here the sample spans 550,000 to 700,000 distinct CDR3 sequences, 15% to 20% being singletons. The specimen was PBMCs or a T cell subset sorted from them (not recorded which). The TCR was taken from an adult woman who had mild COVID-19 (a few samples of this study predate the infection). Cell type and time point are not known. The chain links TRBV27 to TRBJ2-7, with D perhaps being TRBD1 or TRBD2 (5 bases each). The CDR3 DNA reads TGTGCCAGCAGTTGGGACGCCCGACTCTTTACCTACGAGCAGTACTTC. It encodes CASSWDARLFTYEQYF.